This T cell receptor beta chain stems from a study of shared clonotypes between healthy human individuals. Study overall: CD4 naive and CD4 memory each took three plates per donor, while CD8 naive took two and CD8 memory one.

In this sample, this clone turned up once. Its antigen is unidentified. Naive CD8 cells comprised CD45RO-negative, CCR7-positively selected cells, excluding terminally differentiated effector memory CD45RA+ cells. Whole-study findings and limits: Generation probabilities of non-shared clonotypes were lower (relative to those shared by all four donors). Sequencing depth was a factor that was expected to affect clonotype sharing among donors.

The CDR3 runs to 14 residues. After removal of 5 bases from V and 5 bases from J, the junction contained 5 bases not matched to a gene. Looked up from germline, CDR1 is MNHEY and CDR2 is SMNVEV (reference sequence). Sorted-subset replicate PCR reactions were performed with approximately 0.2 ug DNA, corresponding to tens of thousands of T cell genomes. Generated by immunoSEQ multiplex PCR, the TCRdb table keeps only in-frame clones and is missing some. The sample includes a few million clones, about 93% of them seen just once. Sequenced sample: naive CD8+ T cells from PBMCs. This chain uses TRBV27 with TRBJ1-1; 10 bases line up with TRBD1. This sequence originates from a man younger than 35 in good health. Some clones in this sample may be carry-over from other donors' samples. CDR3 amino acids: CASSGGDRGTEAFF. CDR3 nucleotides: TGTGCCAGCAGTGGGGGGGACAGGGGTACTGAAGCTTTCTTT.